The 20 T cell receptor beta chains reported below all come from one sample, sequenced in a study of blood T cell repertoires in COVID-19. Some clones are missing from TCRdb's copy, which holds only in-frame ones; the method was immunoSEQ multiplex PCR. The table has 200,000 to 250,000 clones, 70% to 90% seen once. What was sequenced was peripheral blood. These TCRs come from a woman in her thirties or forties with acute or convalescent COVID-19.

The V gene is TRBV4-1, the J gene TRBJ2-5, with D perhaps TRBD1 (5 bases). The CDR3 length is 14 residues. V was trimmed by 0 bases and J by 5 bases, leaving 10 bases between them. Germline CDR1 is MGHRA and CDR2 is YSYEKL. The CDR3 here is CASSQESGWETQYF. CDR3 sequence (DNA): TGCGCCAGCAGCCAAGAGTCAGGGTGGGAGACCCAGTACTTC.

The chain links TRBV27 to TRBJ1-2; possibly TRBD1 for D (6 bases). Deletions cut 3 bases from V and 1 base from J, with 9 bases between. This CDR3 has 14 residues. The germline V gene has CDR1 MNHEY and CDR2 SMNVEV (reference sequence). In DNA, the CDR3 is TGTGCCAGCAGTTTTGGACAGCATAACTATGGCTACACCTTC. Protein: CASSFGQHNYGYTF.

Here the CDR3 DNA reads TGCGCCAGCAGCTTGGACCGCGGTATGACCCAGTACTTC. Translated: CASSLDRGMTQYF. The rearrangement links TRBV5-1 to TRBJ2-5; no clear D. Germline CDR1 and CDR2: SGHRS and YFSETQ. CDR3 length: 13 residues. V was pared by 0 bases and J by 7 bases, with 10 bases between.

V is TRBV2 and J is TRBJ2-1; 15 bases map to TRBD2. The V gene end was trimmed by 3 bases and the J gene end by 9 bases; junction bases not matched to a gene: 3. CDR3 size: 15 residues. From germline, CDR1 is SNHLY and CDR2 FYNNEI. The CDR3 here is CASSDGLAGGLEQFF. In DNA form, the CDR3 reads TGTGCCAGCAGTGATGGACTAGCGGGGGGGCTTGAGCAGTTCTTC.

In DNA, the CDR3 is TGTGCCAGCAGAGAGGTAGCGGGGGCCCATACGCAGTATTTT. It yields the protein CASREVAGAHTQYF. The J gene is TRBJ2-3, the V gene TRBV27, with 9 nucleotides matching TRBD2. V dropped 6 bases and J dropped 7; count of bases not matched to a gene: 8. The CDR3 totals 14 residues. The germline CDR1 and CDR2 sequences are MNHEY and SMNVEV (reference sequence).

The CDR3 is CASSQVVDRRTGELFF. The CDR3 bases are TGTGCCAGCAGCCAAGTAGTAGACAGGCGAACCGGGGAGCTGTTTTTT. The chain recombines TRBV14 with TRBJ2-2; the D gene is possibly TRBD1 (6 bases). Germline CDR1 reads SGHDN; CDR2 reads FVKESK. The V and J ends lost 1 base and 5 bases respectively, with 14 bases between them. This CDR3 has 16 residues.

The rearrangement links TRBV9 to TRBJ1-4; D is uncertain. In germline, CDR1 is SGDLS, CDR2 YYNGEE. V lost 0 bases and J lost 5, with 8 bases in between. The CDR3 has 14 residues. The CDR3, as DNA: TGTGCCAGCAGCGTAGGTTCTTTAAATGAAAAACTGTTTTTT. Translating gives CASSVGSLNEKLFF.

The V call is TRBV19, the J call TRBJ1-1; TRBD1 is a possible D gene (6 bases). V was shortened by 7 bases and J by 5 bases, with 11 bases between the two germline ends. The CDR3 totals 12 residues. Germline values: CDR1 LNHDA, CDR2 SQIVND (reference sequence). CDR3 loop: CASKQGRTEAFF. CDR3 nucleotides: TGTGCCAGTAAACAGGGAAGGACTGAAGCTTTCTTT.

The CDR3 DNA sequence: TGTGCCAGCAGCTTGCTCAGGGGGAACACTGAAGCTTTCTTT. It encodes CASSLLRGNTEAFF. V gene TRBV5-6 combines with J gene TRBJ1-1, with D perhaps matching TRBD1 (6 bases). Trimming removed 1 base at V and 1 base at J, with 8 bases between. Germline CDR1 reads SGHDT; CDR2 reads YYEEEE. This CDR3 has 14 residues.

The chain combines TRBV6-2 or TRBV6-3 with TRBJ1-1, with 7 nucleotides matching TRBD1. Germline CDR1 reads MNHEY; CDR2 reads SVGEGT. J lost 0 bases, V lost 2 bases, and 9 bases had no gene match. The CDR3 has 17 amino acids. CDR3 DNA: TGTGCCAGCAGTTACCCCCGACAGGGTCCTATGAACACTGAAGCTTTCTTT. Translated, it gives CASSYPRQGPMNTEAFF.

CDR3 sequence (DNA): TGTGCCAGCTCACCCGGGACAGGGCGAATCAATCAGCCCCAGCATTTT. Its protein is CASSPGTGRINQPQHF. V and J are TRBV18 and TRBJ1-5, with TRBD1 matching over 9 bases. Trimming cost V 3 bases and J 3 bases; bases outside gene matches: 6. Germline CDR1 is KGHSH and CDR2 is LQKENI. The CDR3 loop spans 16 amino acids.

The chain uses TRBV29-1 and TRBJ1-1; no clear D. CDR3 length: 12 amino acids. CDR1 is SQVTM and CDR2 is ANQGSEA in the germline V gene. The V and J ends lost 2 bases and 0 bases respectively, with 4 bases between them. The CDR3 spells CSVELLNTEAFF. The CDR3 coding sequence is TGCAGCGTTGAACTCCTGAACACTGAAGCTTTCTTT.

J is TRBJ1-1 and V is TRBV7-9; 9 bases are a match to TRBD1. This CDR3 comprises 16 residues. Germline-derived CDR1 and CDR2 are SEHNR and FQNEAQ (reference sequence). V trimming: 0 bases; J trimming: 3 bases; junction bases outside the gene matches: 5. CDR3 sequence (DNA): TGTGCCAGCAGCTTAGCGAGGACAGGGGTGGACACTGAAGCTTTCTTT. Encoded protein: CASSLARTGVDTEAFF.

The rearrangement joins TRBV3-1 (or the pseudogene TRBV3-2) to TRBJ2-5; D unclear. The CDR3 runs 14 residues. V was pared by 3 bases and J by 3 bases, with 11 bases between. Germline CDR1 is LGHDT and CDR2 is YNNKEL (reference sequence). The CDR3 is CASSHPVEEETQYF. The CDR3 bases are TGTGCCAGCAGCCACCCGGTCGAGGAAGAGACCCAGTACTTC.

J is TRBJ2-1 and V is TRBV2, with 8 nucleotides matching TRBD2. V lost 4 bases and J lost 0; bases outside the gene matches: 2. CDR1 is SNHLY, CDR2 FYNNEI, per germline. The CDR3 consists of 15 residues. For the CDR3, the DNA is TGTGCCAGCAGTGCTAGCGGGCCCTCCTACAATGAGCAGTTCTTC. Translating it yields CASSASGPSYNEQFF.

The CDR3 protein is CASSLYNTDSNTGELFF. CDR3 bases: TGCGCCAGCAGCTTATATAATACGGACAGTAACACCGGGGAGCTGTTTTTT. The chain links TRBV5-1 to TRBJ2-2; tentative D call: TRBD1 (6 bases). This CDR3 is 17 amino acids long. Germline V CDR1 and CDR2: SGHRS, YFSETQ. Trimming left V 2 bases short and J 2 bases short, with 16 bases between.

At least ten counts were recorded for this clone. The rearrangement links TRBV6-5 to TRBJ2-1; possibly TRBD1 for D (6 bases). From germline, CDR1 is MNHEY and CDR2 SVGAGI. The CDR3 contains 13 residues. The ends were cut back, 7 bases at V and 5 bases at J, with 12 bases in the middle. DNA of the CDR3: TGTGCCAGCACCCGGACAGCCGACAATGAGCAGTTCTTC. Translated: CASTRTADNEQFF.

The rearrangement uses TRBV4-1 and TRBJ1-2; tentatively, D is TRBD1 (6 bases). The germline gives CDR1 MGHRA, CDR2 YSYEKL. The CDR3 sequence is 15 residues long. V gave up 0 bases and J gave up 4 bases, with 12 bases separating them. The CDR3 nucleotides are TGCGCCAGCAGCCAAGATCAGGGGAGTTCCTATGGCTACACCTTC. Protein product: CASSQDQGSSYGYTF.

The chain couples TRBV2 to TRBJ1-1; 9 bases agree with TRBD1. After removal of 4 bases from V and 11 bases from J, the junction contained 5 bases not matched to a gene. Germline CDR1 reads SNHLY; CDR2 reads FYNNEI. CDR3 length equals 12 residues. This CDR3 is CASSVGTGRAFF. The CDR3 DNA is TGTGCCAGCAGTGTAGGGACAGGGAGGGCTTTCTTT.

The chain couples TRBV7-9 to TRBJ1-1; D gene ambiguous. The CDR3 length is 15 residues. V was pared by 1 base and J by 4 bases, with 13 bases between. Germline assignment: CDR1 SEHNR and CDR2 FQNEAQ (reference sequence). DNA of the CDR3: TGTGCCAGCAGCTTAGATGCTGGGAGCACCACTGAAGCTTTCTTT. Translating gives CASSLDAGSTTEAFF.